This T cell receptor (beta chain) was identified during a study of blood T cell repertoires in COVID-19 (dated by TCRdb to 2020 to 2021). About the investigation overall: The collaborator samples originated in the United States, Italy and Spain and spanned the acute and convalescent phases of COVID-19. The prospective study material was composed of cDNA or gDNA derived from T cells, B-cell-depleted T cells, or PBMCs. The dataset comprised deeply sampled blood TCRbeta repertoires from subjects exposed to, actively infected with, or recovered from COVID-19. The repertoires were released in a freely available public database meant as a resource for research on the immune response to SARS-CoV-2. Samples were obtained from the ongoing ImmuneRACE study (first 160 participants) and from 1,254 subjects provided by 6 global collaborators. Nearly every sample came with metadata listing a de-identified subject ID, COVID-19 status, age in years and sex. Where HLA class I and class II types were available, the types were taken from metadata supplied by the sample provider, not from assay-based typing.

Germline trimming amounts to 0 bases on V and 1 base on J, with 2 as the count of junction bases outside the gene matches. As encoded in the germline V gene (reference sequence), CDR1 is LGHDT while CDR2 is YNNKEL. CDR3 length: 15 amino acids, cysteine to phenylalanine. The DNA shown is the 45-base CDR3, in frame from base 1. The immunoSEQ Assay, a bias-controlled multiplex PCR, was used to amplify TCRbeta CDR3 regions from genomic DNA. The original methods were these. The number of nucleated cells in each sample was estimated by amplification of reference gene primers within the assay. Sequence reads were collapsed and filtered to measure the absolute abundance of every unique TCRbeta CDR3 rearrangement. For each sample, productive Simpson clonality was calculated by taking the square root of Simpson's diversity index across productive rearrangements. TCRdb obtained this table from immuneACCESS and retained in-frame rearrangements with V and J assigned. These tables miss some clones; where compared with another copy, unresolved V genes account for less than half of the shortfall, and the remainder is unexplained. V and J calls and clone size are those listed in that table; D and trimming were worked out from the DNA. The sample table holds around 150,000 clones, of which under 80% were seen once. Around 3% of the sample is held by the ten biggest clonotypes.

Study-wide findings and limitations: The quantity of clinical and demographic metadata differed by source and by participant and was supplied without curation.

About this clone itself: The target of this receptor is not known. There are no base qualities to consult, and no much larger clone falls within one base.

Collaborating institutions collected whole blood in K2EDTA tubes following their own protocols. For TCRbeta analysis, collaborators shipped samples as frozen whole blood, isolated PBMCs, or DNA extracted from either of those sample types. Sequenced sample: peripheral blood. Recombination connected TRBV3-1 (or the pseudogene TRBV3-2) to TRBJ1-1; TRBD1 lines up with 7 middle nucleotides. The sequence derives from a man aged 65-85 years with acute or convalescent COVID-19. CDR3 reads: CASSQEGQPNTEAFF. The DNA sequence is as follows: TGTGCCAGCAGCCAAGAGGGACAGCCGAACACTGAAGCTTTCTTT.